The 28 T cell receptor beta chains below were found in one sample sequenced in a study of cytomegalovirus exposure and HLA in healthy donors. Primers included in the PCR were 60 Vbeta and 13 Jbeta primers. Generated by immunoSEQ multiplex PCR, the TCRdb table keeps only in-frame clones and is missing some. This sample has 130,000 or so clones; approximately 8.8% occur once, and the top ten carry about 5.5%. The material sequenced was PBMCs. The receptors were gathered from a man aged 35-49 years in good health and CMV-seronegative.

The V call is TRBV11-3, the J call TRBJ2-2; possible D gene TRBD1, 5 bases. Germline CDR1 reads SGHNT; CDR2 reads YENEEA. V was shortened by 5 bases and J by 0 bases, with 13 bases between the two germline ends. This CDR3 region has 16 residues. Here the CDR3 DNA reads TGTGCCAGCAGCACGGACACATACGCGAACACCGGGGAGCTGTTTTTT. It specifies CASSTDTYANTGELFF.

This clone turned up a few times. Other nucleotide sequences in the sample specify the same CDR3. This chain links TRBV7-2 with TRBJ2-7, with 9 bases matching TRBD2. CDR1 SGHTA and CDR2 FQGNSA come from the germline V gene. This CDR3 comprises 15 residues. The junction had 5 bases not matched to a gene; V was cut back by 5 bases and J by 0 bases. The CDR3 protein is CASSLGLASSYEQYF. For the CDR3, the DNA is TGTGCCAGCAGCCTGGGACTAGCTAGCTCCTACGAGCAGTACTTC.

This clone was observed a single time. The CDR3 loop is CASSIDHGGPYNEQFF. The CDR3 nucleotides read TGTGCCAGTAGTATAGATCATGGGGGCCCCTACAATGAGCAGTTCTTC. The V call is TRBV19, the J call TRBJ2-1, with a tentative D call TRBD1 (6 bases). Trimming stripped 0 bases from V and 2 bases from J, with 11 bases between. The CDR3 totals 16 residues. Germline CDR1 LNHDA, CDR2 SQIVND (reference sequence).

This clone was found a few times. This chain links TRBV29-1 with TRBJ2-3; 9 bases align to TRBD1. Germline V gene sequence: CDR1 SQVTM, CDR2 ANQGSEA. V dropped 0 bases and J dropped 4; count of bases not matched to a gene: 11. This CDR3 is built from 17 residues. Here the CDR3 DNA reads TGCAGCGTTGAAGAAAGGAACCGGGACAGGGCTTCAGATACGCAGTATTTT. Amino acids: CSVEERNRDRASDTQYF.

This CDR3 reads CASSLGLAGAGELFF. The CDR3 nucleotides are TGTGCCAGCAGCTTAGGACTAGCGGGGGCCGGGGAGCTGTTTTTT. This chain uses TRBV7-2 with TRBJ2-2, with 12 bases that match TRBD2. This CDR3 has 15 amino acids. CDR1 SGHTA and CDR2 FQGNSA come from the germline V gene. V lost 1 base, J lost 6 bases, and 0 bases stayed unmatched.

The chain is built from TRBV30 and TRBJ2-7; D might be TRBD1 (5 bases). The V gene lost 3 bases and the J gene lost 6 bases, with 15 bases spanning the gap. Germline assignment: CDR1 GTSNPN and CDR2 SVGIG (reference sequence). CDR3 length: 13 amino acids. In DNA form, the CDR3 reads TGTGCCTGGAGCAACGGACATGGGGCCGAGCAGTACTTC. As protein: CAWSNGHGAEQYF.

This clone occurred a few times. The genes are TRBV15 and TRBJ2-5; 9 bases match TRBD1. Germline CDR1 reads LNHNV; CDR2 reads YYDKDF (reference sequence). This CDR3 has 14 amino acids. V dropped 8 bases and J dropped 5; count of bases not matched to a gene: 9. Written as DNA, the CDR3 is TGTGCCACCGCAATTGACAGGGGGGGGGAGACCCAGTACTTC. Translating it yields CATAIDRGGETQYF.

The chain has TRBV6-5 and TRBJ1-3, with D uncertain. CDR1 MNHEY and CDR2 SVGAGI come from the germline V gene. Trimming removed 6 bases from V and 0 bases from J, with 12 bases in between. CDR3 length: 15 amino acids. The CDR3 DNA is TGTGCCAGCAGCCCGAGGCCCTACTCTGGAAACACCATATATTTT. This encodes CASSPRPYSGNTIYF.

There are a few counts of this clone. The chain links TRBV11-2 to TRBJ1-1; 9 bases are shared with TRBD1. Germline-derived CDR1 and CDR2 are SGHAT and FQNNGV. The CDR3 extends over 15 amino acids. V was pared by 6 bases and J by 6 bases, with 11 bases of the junction left unmatched. CDR3 region: CASSTFTGGLPEAFF. The DNA for the CDR3 is TGTGCCAGCAGTACTTTCACAGGGGGCCTGCCTGAAGCTTTCTTT.

This clone showed up just a few times. V and J are TRBV2 and TRBJ2-2; weak D call: TRBD2 (5 bases). Trimming cost V 11 bases and J 1 base, with 14 bases left between them. This CDR3 spans 14 amino acids. Germline V gene sequence: CDR1 SNHLY, CDR2 FYNNEI. The CDR3 sequence: CAGTSLVNTGELFF. The CDR3 DNA reads TGTGCCGGCACCTCACTAGTGAACACCGGGGAGCTGTTTTTT.

This chain uses TRBV7-9 with TRBJ2-3; 9 nucleotides match TRBD2. This CDR3 contains 17 residues. CDR1 is SEHNR and CDR2 is FQNEAQ in the germline V gene (reference sequence). The ends lost 1 base at V and 2 bases at J; junction bases unmatched: 7. The CDR3 reads CASSLGPAGGLTDTQYF. The CDR3 DNA is TGTGCCAGCAGCTTAGGTCCAGCGGGGGGACTCACAGATACGCAGTATTTT.

This rearrangement joins TRBV30 to TRBJ2-2; D uncertain. CDR3 size: 13 residues. From germline, CDR1 is GTSNPN and CDR2 SVGIG (reference sequence). The germline V and J ends were trimmed by 5 bases and 2 bases, with 9 bases remaining between them. CDR3 in amino acids: CAWGKFNTGELFF. The CDR3 coding sequence is TGTGCCTGGGGCAAGTTTAACACCGGGGAGCTGTTTTTT.

V gene TRBV5-1 combines with J gene TRBJ1-5; D not resolved. V lost 4 bases and J 15 bases, leaving 11 bases between the germline ends. The germline V gene encodes CDR1 SGHRS and CDR2 YFSETQ. The CDR3 spans 10 residues. CDR3 amino acids: CASSTTCRHF. In DNA form, the CDR3 reads TGCGCCAGCAGCACCACATGCCGGCATTTT.

There are a few counts of this clone. V gene TRBV14 combines with J gene TRBJ2-1; 8 nucleotides align to TRBD2. The CDR3 is 14 amino acids. Germline-derived CDR1 and CDR2 are SGHDN and FVKESK. V lost 1 base and J lost 10; bases outside the gene matches: 6. The CDR3 nucleotides read TGTGCCAGCAGCCAAGTTAGGGCGGGGGGCGAGCAGTTCTTC. It codes for CASSQVRAGGEQFF.

The chain couples TRBV4-1 to TRBJ2-1; 11 nucleotides align to TRBD2. V lost 5 bases to trimming and J lost 5 bases; unmatched junction nucleotides: 11. Looked up from germline, CDR1 is MGHRA and CDR2 is YSYEKL. The CDR3 has 17 residues. CDR3 in amino acids: CASSSSGLAGGHNEQFF. CDR3 bases: TGCGCCAGCAGCTCCTCGGGGCTAGCGGGGGGTCACAATGAGCAGTTCTTC.

Only a few counts were recorded for this clone. The CDR3, as DNA: TGTGCCAGCAGCTTGGGGAGCGGGAATCCTTACGTTTCCTACGAGCAGTACTTC. Its protein is CASSLGSGNPYVSYEQYF. This rearrangement joins TRBV7-6 to TRBJ2-7, with 7 positions matching TRBD2. There are 18 residues in the CDR3. Germline loops: CDR1 SGHVS, CDR2 FNYEAQ. Trimming removed 3 bases from V and 1 base from J; junction bases left unmatched: 15. The full variable domain, its missing parts supplied by reference TRBV7-6 and TRBJ2-7, is GAGVSQSPRYKVTKRGQDVALRCDPISGHVSLYWYRQALGQGPEFLTYFNYEAQQDKSGLPNDRFSAERPEGSISTLTIQRTEQRDSAMYRCASSLGSGNPYVSYEQYFGPGTRLTVT.

The rearrangement joins TRBV28 to TRBJ2-7; perhaps TRBD1 as D (5 bases). Germline CDR1 is MDHEN and CDR2 is SYDVKM. This CDR3 is built from 15 residues. V dropped 5 bases and J dropped 2 bases, with 16 bases sitting between them. As DNA, the CDR3 is TGTGCCAGCAGTCCACCTAGGGGCACGCCCTACGAGCAGTACTTC. Amino acids: CASSPPRGTPYEQYF.

V and J are TRBV7-9 and TRBJ2-3; 9 bases agree with TRBD2. CDR1 is SEHNR, CDR2 FQNEAQ, per germline (reference sequence). The CDR3 totals 16 residues. J gave up 0 bases and V 1 base, and 2 bases lay outside the gene matches. The CDR3 sequence is CASSLVAGGSTDTQYF. As DNA, the CDR3 is TGTGCCAGCAGCTTAGTGGCGGGGGGGAGCACAGATACGCAGTATTTT.

This clone was recorded a few times. The rearrangement links TRBV5-7 to TRBJ1-1; no reliable D call. TRBV5-7 is reported as an ORF; its role is uncertain. Trimming took 3 bases from V and 4 from J, leaving 13 bases between them. The CDR3 loop spans 14 amino acids. CDR3 sequence (DNA): TGTGCCAGCAGCTGGGAGGCCGCGGTCACTGAAGCTTTCTTT. Translation gives CASSWEAAVTEAFF.

The rearrangement uses TRBV5-1 and TRBJ1-4; D gene uncertain. The CDR3 spans 11 residues. With 4 bases removed from V and 8 bases from J, the gap between germline ends came to 6 bases. Germline lookup yields CDR1 SGHRS and CDR2 YFSETQ. The CDR3 region is CASSTGEKLFF. The CDR3 DNA sequence: TGCGCCAGCAGCACGGGAGAAAAACTGTTTTTT.

A few counts support this clone. The J gene is TRBJ1-4, the V gene TRBV7-9; maybe TRBD1 (5 bases). This CDR3 spans 14 amino acids. Deletions cut 5 bases from V and 7 bases from J, with 14 bases between. The V gene's germline CDR1 is SEHNR and CDR2 FQNEAQ (reference sequence). The CDR3 is CASSPQGSVEKLFF. The CDR3 DNA reads as TGTGCCAGCAGCCCGCAGGGTAGTGTTGAAAAACTGTTTTTT.

This clone was seen a few times. The genes are TRBV7-2 and TRBJ2-5, with 8 bases aligning to TRBD2. The CDR3 length is 16 residues. The germline V gene encodes CDR1 SGHTA and CDR2 FQGNSA. Germline trimming cut 2 bases from V and 5 bases from J; bases unmatched to any gene: 10. The CDR3 DNA follows: TGTGCCAGCAGCTTACTCGGGGGGGGGAGCGTGGAGACCCAGTACTTC. Translation: CASSLLGGGSVETQYF. Full variable domain (missing parts from reference TRBV7-2 and TRBJ2-5): GAGVSQSPSNKVTEKGKDVELRCDPISGHTALYWYRQSLGQGLEFLIYFQGNSAPDKSGLPSDRFSAERTGGSVSTLTIQRTQQEDSAVYLCASSLLGGGSVETQYFGPGTRLLVL.

This clone showed up just a few times. The rearrangement links TRBV7-9 to TRBJ1-5, with D perhaps TRBD1 (6 bases). The germline V gene has CDR1 SEHNR and CDR2 FQNEAQ (reference sequence). V was pared by 2 bases and J by 4 bases, with 9 bases between. The CDR3 has 14 amino acids. For the CDR3, the DNA is TGTGCCAGCAGCTTAACAGGGCTGAATCAGCCCCAGCATTTT. Its translation is CASSLTGLNQPQHF.

The J gene is TRBJ1-6, the V gene TRBV30; D perhaps matches TRBD1 (5 bases). The CDR3 length is 15 residues. In germline, CDR1 is GTSNPN, CDR2 SVGIG (reference sequence). Trimming pared 1 base from V and 5 bases from J, leaving 12 bases between. The CDR3 loop is CAWSGKGLDNSPLHF. The CDR3, as DNA: TGTGCCTGGAGTGGAAAGGGGCTAGATAATTCACCCCTCCACTTT.

The chain has TRBV30 and TRBJ1-2; D perhaps matches TRBD1 (5 bases). Germline values: CDR1 GTSNPN, CDR2 SVGIG (reference sequence). The CDR3 has 14 amino acids. With 0 bases removed from V and 5 bases from J, the gap between germline ends came to 13 bases. The CDR3 DNA sequence: TGTGCCTGGAGTGTCGTCAGGGCTGGGTATGGCTACACCTTC. Its translation: CAWSVVRAGYGYTF.

There are a few counts of this clone. The chain couples TRBV19 to TRBJ2-3; D perhaps matches TRBD1 (5 bases). The V gene lost 6 bases and the J gene lost 3 bases, with 7 bases spanning the gap. Germline V lookup: CDR1 LNHDA, CDR2 SQIVND (reference sequence). The CDR3 has 12 residues. This CDR3 reads CASRGDTDTQYF. Written as DNA, the CDR3 is TGTGCCAGTAGAGGGGATACAGATACGCAGTATTTT.

V gene TRBV27 combines with J gene TRBJ2-3, with 10 bases matching TRBD2. After removal of 5 bases from V and 7 bases from J, the junction contained 9 bases not matched to a gene. This CDR3 region has 15 residues. Germline assignment: CDR1 MNHEY and CDR2 SMNVEV (reference sequence). The CDR3 nucleotides read TGTGCCAGCAGTCCCGACCGGACTAGCGGCCATACGCAGTATTTT. Translation gives CASSPDRTSGHTQYF.

This clone was counted between two and nine times. The J gene is TRBJ2-3, the V gene TRBV6-1, with 8 bases that match TRBD2. The CDR3 is 13 residues long. The J segment lost 8 bases and the V segment lost 5 bases, leaving 6 bases of the junction unmatched. Germline values: CDR1 MNHNS, CDR2 SASEGT. Here the CDR3 reads CASSFSGDSTQYF. Written as DNA, the CDR3 is TGTGCCAGCAGTTTTAGCGGGGACTCTACGCAGTATTTT.